Listed below are T cell receptor beta chains from one sample, sequenced in a study of blood T cell repertoires in COVID-19. Repertoires were generated with immunoSEQ multiplex PCR, while TCRdb's copy carries only in-frame clones and drops some. The table records 380,000 or so clones, more than 70% of them present only once. The sequenced sample was peripheral blood. These TCRs come from a man aged 35-49 years with acute or convalescent COVID-19. CDR3s include the opening cysteine and the closing phenylalanine or tryptophan. Fields, in order: CDR3 protein, CDR3 DNA, V gene, D gene, J gene, clone size. D genes are given only for firm matches. Size tells how often a clone was seen (once, few, many) or the class of an expanded clone, and some rows leave it out.

CASSQDSYGYTF	TGTGCCAGCAGCCAAGACAGCTATGGCTACACCTTC	TRBV4-2	.	TRBJ1-2	many
CASSQTTGSHFYNEQFF	TGTGCCAGCAGCCAAACGACAGGGTCCCATTTCTACAATGAGCAGTTCTTC	TRBV4-2	TRBD1	TRBJ2-1	.
CASSAVGASYNEQFF	TGTGCCAGCAGCGCGGTGGGGGCGTCCTACAATGAGCAGTTCTTC	TRBV9	.	TRBJ2-1	few
CASSRSQGFLQPQHF	TGTGCCAGCAGTAGGTCGCAGGGATTTCTCCAGCCCCAGCATTTT	TRBV27	.	TRBJ1-5	.
CASSVGTSGSSGTDTQYF	TGTGCCAGCAGCGTGGGGACTAGCGGGAGTTCCGGCACAGATACGCAGTATTTT	TRBV9	TRBD2	TRBJ2-3	once
CASSPTSRKNTGELFF	TGTGCCAGCAGCCCCACCAGCAGGAAGAACACCGGGGAGCTGTTTTTT	TRBV27	.	TRBJ2-2	once
CASSLQSTSEAFF	TGTGCCAGTAGTTTACAGTCTACCAGTGAAGCTTTCTTT	TRBV19	.	TRBJ1-1	.
CASTRLRGPQETQYF	TGTGCCAGCACTAGGTTGCGGGGGCCTCAAGAGACCCAGTACTTC	TRBV6-6	.	TRBJ2-5	.
CAILGQNYGYTF	TGTGCCATATTAGGACAGAACTATGGCTACACCTTC	TRBV28	.	TRBJ1-2	.
CASSMDRNNYGYTF	TGTGCCAGCAGCATGGACAGGAACAACTATGGCTACACCTTC	TRBV6-5	TRBD1	TRBJ1-2	.
CASSVGSGGPPYF	TGTGCCAGCAGCGTTGGCAGCGGGGGGCCACCGTACTTC	TRBV9	TRBD2	TRBJ2-7	.
CASSFLGVGGYTF	TGTGCCAGCAGCTTTCTAGGGGTAGGAGGCTACACCTTC	TRBV7-2	.	TRBJ1-2	few
CASSERRRGYGYTF	TGTGCCAGCAGTGAACGGCGACGCGGCTATGGCTACACCTTC	TRBV2	.	TRBJ1-2	few
CASSFGTITDTQYF	TGTGCCAGCAGCTTCGGGACTATCACAGATACGCAGTATTTT	TRBV11-2	TRBD2	TRBJ2-3	.
CASLGQVNSPLHF	TGTGCCAGTCTCGGACAAGTAAATTCACCCCTCCACTTT	TRBV19	.	TRBJ1-6	.
CASSLLGINEKLFF	TGTGCCAGCAGCTTACTAGGCATTAATGAAAAACTGTTTTTT	TRBV7-2	.	TRBJ1-4	.
CASSHRQGHLFGELFF	TGTGCCAGCAGCCATAGACAGGGTCACTTATTTGGGGAGCTGTTTTTT	TRBV7-9	TRBD1	TRBJ2-2	.
CASSRTDRGTEAFF	TGTGCCAGCAGCCGGACGGATAGAGGGACTGAAGCTTTCTTT	TRBV3-1/TRBV3-2	.	TRBJ1-1	.